The clone carrying this T cell receptor beta chain was counted only a few times. The target antigen is unknown. The sample comes from a study of T cells in Graves' hyperthyroidism and ophthalmopathy. Study background: The initial diagnosis was the point when peripheral blood was collected, ahead of any treatment. Study-level results: Blood also carried most thyroid clonotypes expanded above 0.001.

Amplification targeted TCR beta CDR3 regions from RNA transcripts. With the HTBI primer set, the TCR CDR3 went through a first round of RT-PCR. In TCRdb, the multiplex PCR reads were re-called with MiXCR into one record per CDR3 protein. This sample yields 340,000 or so distinct CDR3 sequences, of which under 25% are seen a single time; less than 65% belongs to the top ten. Looked up from germline, CDR1 is SEHNR and CDR2 is FQNEAQ (reference sequence). V was pared by 1 base and J by 2 bases, with 13 bases between. The CDR3 is 16 amino acids. The study excluded patients with uncontrolled infection, other autoimmune disease, pregnancy or lactation. Out of 10 ml of fresh peripheral blood came the PBMCs.

Sequences were obtained from blood. The rearrangement links TRBV7-9 to TRBJ2-3; D unclear. This clonotype originated in a woman aged 50 to 60 with Graves' hyperthyroidism. The CDR3 DNA reads as TGTGCCAGCAGCTTAGAAGGCTCAAGAATCACAGATACGCAGTATTTT. Amino acid sequence: CASSLEGSRITDTQYF.